Listed below are T cell receptor beta chains from one sample, sequenced in a study of beta chain features in type 1 diabetes. Produced via immunoSEQ multiplex PCR; TCRdb's table is partial and in-frame only. This table has around 450,000 clones, roughly 11% appearing once. Sequencing used naive CD4+ T cells from blood. All receptors come from a woman younger than 35 in good health. Both conserved end residues are part of each CDR3. D genes are given only for firm matches. Where a row states a size, it is once, few, many or the class of an expanded clone; other rows omit it.

NA	TRBV4-1	NA	TRBJ2-1	CASSQTRDEQFF	TGCGCCAGCAGTCAAACAAGGGATGAGCAGTTCTTC
few	TRBV11-3	NA	TRBJ2-2	CASSPPRTGELFF	TGTGCCAGCAGCCCCCCGCGCACCGGGGAGCTGTTTTTT
few	TRBV5-6	NA	TRBJ2-3	CASSLRDTQYF	TGTGCCAGCAGCTTGAGGGATACGCAGTATTTT
few	TRBV27	NA	TRBJ2-5	CASKPVGGTQYF	TGTGCCAGCAAGCCGGTAGGAGGGACCCAGTACTTC
few	TRBV6-1	NA	TRBJ2-6	CASSGRSTPSGANVLTF	TGTGCCAGCAGTGGGAGGTCGACACCCTCTGGGGCCAACGTCCTGACTTTC
few	TRBV4-3	NA	TRBJ2-5	CASSQGPQETQYF	TGCGCCAGCAGCCAAGGGCCGCAAGAGACCCAGTACTTC
NA	TRBV29-1	NA	TRBJ1-1	CSVDKANTEAFF	TGCAGCGTTGATAAAGCGAACACTGAAGCTTTCTTT
NA	TRBV5-1	NA	TRBJ2-1	CASSGGQIYNEQFF	TGCGCCAGCAGCGGTGGACAGATCTACAATGAGCAGTTCTTC
NA	TRBV28	NA	TRBJ2-2	CASRLLVGELFF	TGTGCCAGCAGACTGCTAGTCGGGGAGCTGTTTTTT
NA	TRBV5-6	NA	TRBJ1-1	CASSPLGRNTEAFF	TGTGCCAGCAGCCCCTTGGGGAGGAACACTGAAGCTTTCTTT
NA	TRBV27	NA	TRBJ2-7	CASSATGFYAYEQYF	TGTGCCAGCAGCGCCACAGGGTTTTACGCCTACGAGCAGTACTTC
few	TRBV5-4	NA	TRBJ2-5	CASSPADGDQETQYF	TGTGCCAGCAGCCCCGCCGACGGGGATCAAGAGACCCAGTACTTC
NA	TRBV6-5	NA	TRBJ2-1	CASSYSDSYNEQFF	TGTGCCAGCAGTTACTCGGACAGTTACAATGAGCAGTTCTTC
few	TRBV4-2	NA	TRBJ2-4	CASSQPRAGDRNIQYF	TGTGCCAGCAGCCAACCAAGGGCAGGGGATAGAAACATTCAGTACTTC
NA	TRBV7-9	TRBD1	TRBJ2-7	CASSLADRGAYEQYF	TGTGCCAGCAGCTTAGCCGACAGGGGGGCGTACGAGCAGTACTTC
few	TRBV7-8	TRBD2	TRBJ2-1	CASSSKGGLGRNEQFF	TGTGCCAGCAGCTCAAAGGGGGGACTAGGCCGTAATGAGCAGTTCTTC
few	TRBV7-9	NA	TRBJ2-3	CASSLQGTGTDTQYF	TGTGCCAGCAGCCTACAGGGTACAGGCACAGATACGCAGTATTTT
NA	TRBV11-3	NA	TRBJ2-3	CASSLVASSDTQYF	TGTGCCAGCAGCTTAGTCGCCTCATCAGATACGCAGTATTTT
NA	TRBV7-7	NA	TRBJ1-1	CAGREEAFF	TGTGCCGGGCGCGAGGAAGCTTTCTTT
few	TRBV5-6	TRBD2	TRBJ2-3	CASSPPAGVMTDTQYF	TGTGCCAGCAGCCCCCCAGCGGGAGTTATGACAGATACGCAGTATTTT
NA	TRBV30	TRBD2	TRBJ2-1	CAWAPGLARNEQFF	TGTGCCTGGGCACCGGGACTAGCGCGGAATGAGCAGTTCTTC
NA	TRBV7-3	TRBD2	TRBJ2-1	CASSLTGLAGAIQQFF	TGTGCCAGCAGCCTGACGGGACTAGCGGGAGCAATCCAACAGTTCTTC
NA	TRBV7-9	NA	TRBJ1-5	CASSRGDRRSQPQHF	TGTGCCAGCAGCCGGGGAGACCGGAGGAGTCAGCCCCAGCATTTT
few	TRBV27	NA	TRBJ2-1	CASSYPTRDRYNEQFF	TGTGCCAGCAGTTACCCTACCCGGGACCGCTACAATGAGCAGTTCTTC
few	TRBV5-4	NA	TRBJ2-5	CASSLVSVPGETQYF	TGTGCCAGCAGCTTGGTATCAGTCCCCGGGGAGACCCAGTACTTC
NA	TRBV7-9	NA	TRBJ2-1	CASSLVVTAPRYNEQFF	TGTGCCAGCAGCTTAGTCGTAACAGCCCCGCGATACAATGAGCAGTTCTTC
NA	TRBV28	NA	TRBJ1-2	CASRDGTNYGYTF	TGTGCCAGCAGGGACGGCACCAACTATGGCTACACCTTC
NA	TRBV23-1	TRBD1	TRBJ2-1	CASFFYAGTGCTEQFF	TGCGCCAGCTTCTTCTATGCCGGGACAGGCTGCACTGAGCAGTTCTTC
NA	TRBV5-6	TRBD1	TRBJ1-5	CASSLVGQNSNQPQHF	TGTGCCAGCAGCTTGGTGGGACAGAATAGCAATCAGCCCCAGCATTTT
few	TRBV20-1	NA	TRBJ2-5	CSAKREETQYF	TGCAGTGCCAAGCGAGAAGAGACCCAGTACTTC
NA	TRBV29-1	TRBD1	TRBJ2-3	CSVEENQRGQVDTDTQYF	TGCAGCGTTGAAGAGAACCAACGTGGACAGGTCGACACAGATACGCAGTATTTT
NA	TRBV18	TRBD2	TRBJ2-1	CASSPPGTTFANEQFF	TGTGCCAGCTCACCTCCCGGGACTACCTTCGCCAATGAGCAGTTCTTC
NA	TRBV5-6	TRBD1	TRBJ2-3	CASSLDYPGGKGTDTQYF	TGTGCCAGCAGCTTGGATTATCCAGGGGGTAAGGGCACAGATACGCAGTATTTT
NA	TRBV5-6	NA	TRBJ2-1	CASSSDSVNEQFF	TGTGCCAGCAGCTCCGACAGCGTCAATGAGCAGTTCTTC
NA	TRBV27	NA	TRBJ2-5	CASKEGREGETQYF	TGTGCCAGCAAGGAGGGCAGGGAAGGAGAGACCCAGTACTTC